This T cell receptor beta chain is drawn from a study of shared clonotypes between healthy human individuals. Findings of the study overall: Around 5% was the fraction of naive CD4 clonotypes found shared across a few donors. Richness estimates generally favored naive over memory subsets.

Of note for this clone: Antigen unknown.

V lost 9 bases, J lost 0 bases, and 13 bases stayed unmatched. Germline CDR1 and CDR2: WNHNN and SYGVQD (reference sequence). This CDR3 comprises 18 residues. Method: immunoSEQ multiplex PCR; TCRdb's copy keeps in-frame clones and lacks some. The sample shows over a million clones, roughly 80% of them seen only once. The TCR comes from a man younger than 35 in good health. Material for sequencing was memory CD4+ T cells sorted from blood. The subset is: CD45RA-negative fraction. The chain joins TRBV10-1 to TRBJ2-3; 12 nucleotides agree with TRBD1. CDR3 amino acids: CARSGQGAKYSSTDTQYF. CDR3 nucleotides: TGCGCCAGATCGGGACAGGGGGCCAAATACTCTAGCACAGATACGCAGTATTTT.